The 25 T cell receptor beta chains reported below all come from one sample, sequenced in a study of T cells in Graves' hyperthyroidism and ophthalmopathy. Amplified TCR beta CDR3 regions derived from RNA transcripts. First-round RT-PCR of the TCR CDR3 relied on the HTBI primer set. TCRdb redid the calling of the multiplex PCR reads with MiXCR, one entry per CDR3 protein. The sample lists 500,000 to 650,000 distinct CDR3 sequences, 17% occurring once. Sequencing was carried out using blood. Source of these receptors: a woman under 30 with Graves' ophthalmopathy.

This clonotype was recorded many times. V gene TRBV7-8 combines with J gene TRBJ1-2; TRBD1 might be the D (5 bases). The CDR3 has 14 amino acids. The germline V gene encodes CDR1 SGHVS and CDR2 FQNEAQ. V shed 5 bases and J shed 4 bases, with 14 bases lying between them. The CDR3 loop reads CASSLGTRGYGYTF. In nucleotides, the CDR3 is TGTGCCAGCAGCCTCGGGACCCGGGGCTATGGCTACACCTTC.

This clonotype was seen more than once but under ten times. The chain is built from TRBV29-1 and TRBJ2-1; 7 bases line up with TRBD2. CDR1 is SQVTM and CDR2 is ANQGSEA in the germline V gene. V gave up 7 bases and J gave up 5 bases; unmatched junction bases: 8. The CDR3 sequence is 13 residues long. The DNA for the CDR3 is TGCAGCGAAAGCGGGGCCGACGACAATGAGCAGTTCTTC. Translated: CSESGADDNEQFF.

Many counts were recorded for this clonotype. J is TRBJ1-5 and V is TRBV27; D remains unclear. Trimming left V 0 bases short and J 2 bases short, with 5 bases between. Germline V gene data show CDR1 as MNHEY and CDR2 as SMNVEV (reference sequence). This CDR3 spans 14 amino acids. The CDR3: CASSLSMGNQPQHF. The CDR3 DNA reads TGTGCCAGCAGTTTATCGATGGGCAATCAGCCCCAGCATTTT.

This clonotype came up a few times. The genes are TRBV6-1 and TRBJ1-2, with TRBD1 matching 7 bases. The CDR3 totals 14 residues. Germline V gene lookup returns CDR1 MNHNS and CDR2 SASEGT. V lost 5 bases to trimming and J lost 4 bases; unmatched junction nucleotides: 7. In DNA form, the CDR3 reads TGTGCCAGCAGTAACTGGGACAGCTTCTATGGCTACACCTTC. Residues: CASSNWDSFYGYTF.

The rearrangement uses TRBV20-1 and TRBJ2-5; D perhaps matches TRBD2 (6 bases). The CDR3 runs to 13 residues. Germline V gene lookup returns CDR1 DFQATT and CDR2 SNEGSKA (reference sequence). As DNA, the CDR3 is TGCAGGATAGGGACTGGGGTCCAAGAGACCCAGTACTTC. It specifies CRIGTGVQETQYF.

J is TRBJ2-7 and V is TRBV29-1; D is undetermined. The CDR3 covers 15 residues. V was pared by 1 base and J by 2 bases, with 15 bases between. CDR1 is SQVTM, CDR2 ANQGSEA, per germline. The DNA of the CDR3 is TGCAGCGTTGAAGGGCACAGTAGAGGTCCCTACGAGCAGTACTTC. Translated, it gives CSVEGHSRGPYEQYF.

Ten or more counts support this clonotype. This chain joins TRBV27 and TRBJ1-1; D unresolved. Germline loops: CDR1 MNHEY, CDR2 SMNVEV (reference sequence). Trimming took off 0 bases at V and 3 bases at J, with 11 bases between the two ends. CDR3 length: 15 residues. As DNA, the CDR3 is TGTGCCAGCAGTTTATCCGAGGGCACCTACACTGAAGCTTTCTTT. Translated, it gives CASSLSEGTYTEAFF.

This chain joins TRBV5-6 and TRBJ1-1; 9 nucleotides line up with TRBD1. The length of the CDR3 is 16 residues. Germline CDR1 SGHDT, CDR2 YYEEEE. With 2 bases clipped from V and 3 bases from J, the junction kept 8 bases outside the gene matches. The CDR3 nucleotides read TGTGCCAGCAGCTTCCTCCTCCGGACAGGGGACACTGAAGCTTTCTTT. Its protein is CASSFLLRTGDTEAFF.

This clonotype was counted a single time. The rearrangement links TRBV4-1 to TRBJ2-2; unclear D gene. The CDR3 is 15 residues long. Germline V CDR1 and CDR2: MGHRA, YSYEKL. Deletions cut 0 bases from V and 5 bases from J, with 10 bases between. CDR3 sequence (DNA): TGCGCCAGCAGCCAAGAATTCGGCCAAACCGGGGAGCTGTTTTTT. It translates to CASSQEFGQTGELFF.

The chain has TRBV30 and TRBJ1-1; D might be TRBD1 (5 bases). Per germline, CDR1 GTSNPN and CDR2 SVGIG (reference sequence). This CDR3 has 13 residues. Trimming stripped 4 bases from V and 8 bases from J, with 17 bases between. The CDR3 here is CAWKRGIGGEAFF. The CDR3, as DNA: TGTGCCTGGAAGCGGGGTATTGGGGGGGAAGCTTTCTTT.

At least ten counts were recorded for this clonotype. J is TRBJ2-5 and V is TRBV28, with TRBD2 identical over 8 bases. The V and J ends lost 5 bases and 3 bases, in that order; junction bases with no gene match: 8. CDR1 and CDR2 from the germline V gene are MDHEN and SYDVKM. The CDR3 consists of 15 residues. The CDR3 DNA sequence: TGTGCCAGCAGTCCCGGGGGGGACCTGGAAGAGACCCAGTACTTC. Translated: CASSPGGDLEETQYF.

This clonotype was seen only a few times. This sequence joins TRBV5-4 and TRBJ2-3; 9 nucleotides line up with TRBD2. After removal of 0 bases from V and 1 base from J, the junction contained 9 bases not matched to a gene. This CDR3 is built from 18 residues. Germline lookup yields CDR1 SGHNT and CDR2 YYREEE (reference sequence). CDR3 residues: CASSLAYGKRGGTDTQYF. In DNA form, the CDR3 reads TGTGCCAGCAGCTTGGCCTATGGGAAGCGGGGGGGCACAGATACGCAGTATTTT.

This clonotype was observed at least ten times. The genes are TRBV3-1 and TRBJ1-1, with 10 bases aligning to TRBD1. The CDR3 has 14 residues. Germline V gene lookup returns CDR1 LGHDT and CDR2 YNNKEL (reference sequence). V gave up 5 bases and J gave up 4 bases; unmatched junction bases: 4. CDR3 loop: CASSLGQGSTEAFF. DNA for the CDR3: TGTGCCAGCAGCTTGGGACAGGGGAGCACTGAAGCTTTCTTT.

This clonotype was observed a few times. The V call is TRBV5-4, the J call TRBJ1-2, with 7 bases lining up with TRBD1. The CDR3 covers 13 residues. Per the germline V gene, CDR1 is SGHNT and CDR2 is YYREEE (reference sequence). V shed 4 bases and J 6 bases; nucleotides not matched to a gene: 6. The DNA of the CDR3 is TGTGCCAGCAGCGGGGTTACAGGGGATGGCTACACCTTC. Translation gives CASSGVTGDGYTF.

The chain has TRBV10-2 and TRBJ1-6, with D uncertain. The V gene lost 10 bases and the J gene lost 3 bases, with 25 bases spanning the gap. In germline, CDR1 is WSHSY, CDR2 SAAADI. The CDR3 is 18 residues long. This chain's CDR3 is CATAGGVGYEGYNSPLHF. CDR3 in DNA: TGCGCCACCGCCGGCGGGGTTGGTTATGAGGGCTATAATTCACCCCTCCACTTT.

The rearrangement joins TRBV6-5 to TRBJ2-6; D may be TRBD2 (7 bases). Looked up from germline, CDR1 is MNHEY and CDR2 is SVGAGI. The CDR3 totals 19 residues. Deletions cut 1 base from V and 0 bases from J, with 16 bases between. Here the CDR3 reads CASSYLRGPESSGANVLTF. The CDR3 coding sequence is TGTGCCAGCAGTTACTTGCGGGGGCCAGAGAGCTCTGGGGCCAACGTCCTGACTTTC.

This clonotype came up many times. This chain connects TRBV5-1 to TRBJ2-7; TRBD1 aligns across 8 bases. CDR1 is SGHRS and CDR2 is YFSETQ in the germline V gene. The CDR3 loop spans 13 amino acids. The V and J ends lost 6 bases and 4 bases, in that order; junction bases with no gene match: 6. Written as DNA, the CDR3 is TGCGCCAGCAAGGGACAGGAACTTTACGAGCAGTACTTC. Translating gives CASKGQELYEQYF.

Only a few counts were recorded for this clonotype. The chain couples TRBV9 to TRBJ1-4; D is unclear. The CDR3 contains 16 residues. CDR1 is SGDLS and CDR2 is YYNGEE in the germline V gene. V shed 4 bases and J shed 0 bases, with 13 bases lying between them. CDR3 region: CASSRTTFATNEKLFF. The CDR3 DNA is TGTGCCAGCAGCCGTACGACCTTTGCAACTAATGAAAAACTGTTTTTT. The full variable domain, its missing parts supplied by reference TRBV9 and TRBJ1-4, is DSGVTQTPKHLITATGQRVTLRCSPRSGDLSVYWYQQSLDQGLQFLIQYYNGEERAKGNILERFSAQQFPDLHSELNLSSLELGDSALYFCASSRTTFATNEKLFFGSGTQLSVL.

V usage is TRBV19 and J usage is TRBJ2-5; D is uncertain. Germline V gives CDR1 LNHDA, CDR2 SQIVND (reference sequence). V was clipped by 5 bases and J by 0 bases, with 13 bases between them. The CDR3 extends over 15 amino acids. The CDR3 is CASSRSQGYQETQYF. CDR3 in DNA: TGTGCCAGTAGTCGTTCCCAAGGGTACCAAGAGACCCAGTACTTC.

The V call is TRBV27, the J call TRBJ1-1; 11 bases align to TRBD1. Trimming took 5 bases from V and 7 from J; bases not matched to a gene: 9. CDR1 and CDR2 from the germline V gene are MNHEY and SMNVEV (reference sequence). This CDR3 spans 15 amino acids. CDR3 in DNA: TGTGCCAGCAGTACTTCACGGACAGGGGGCTATGAAGCTTTCTTT. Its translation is CASSTSRTGGYEAFF.

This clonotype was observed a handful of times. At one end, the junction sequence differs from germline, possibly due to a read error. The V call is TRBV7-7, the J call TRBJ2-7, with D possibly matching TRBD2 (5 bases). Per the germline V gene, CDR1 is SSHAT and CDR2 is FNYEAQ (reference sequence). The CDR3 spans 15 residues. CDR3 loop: CASSLGRGSPYEQYF. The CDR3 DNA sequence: TGTGCTAGCAGCTTAGGGAGAGGGAGTCCCTACGAGCAGTACTTC.

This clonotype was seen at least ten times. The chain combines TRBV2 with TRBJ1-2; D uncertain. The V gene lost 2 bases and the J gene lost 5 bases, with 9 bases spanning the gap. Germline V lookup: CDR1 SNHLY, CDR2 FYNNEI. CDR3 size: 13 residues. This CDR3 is CASSEYMAYGYTF. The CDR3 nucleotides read TGTGCCAGCAGTGAATATATGGCTTATGGCTACACCTTC.

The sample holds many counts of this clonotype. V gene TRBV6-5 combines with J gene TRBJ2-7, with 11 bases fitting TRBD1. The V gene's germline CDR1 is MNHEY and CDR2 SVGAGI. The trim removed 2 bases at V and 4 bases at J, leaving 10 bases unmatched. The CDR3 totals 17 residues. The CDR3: CASSYRVPGTGGYEQYF. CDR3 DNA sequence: TGTGCCAGCAGTTACCGGGTGCCCGGGACAGGGGGATACGAGCAGTACTTC.

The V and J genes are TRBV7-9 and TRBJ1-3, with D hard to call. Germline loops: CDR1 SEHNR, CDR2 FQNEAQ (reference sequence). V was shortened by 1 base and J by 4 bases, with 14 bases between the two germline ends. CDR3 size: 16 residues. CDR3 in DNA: TGTGCCAGCAGCTTAGTCGCCGGGTTGAGCGGAAACACCATATATTTT. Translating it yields CASSLVAGLSGNTIYF.

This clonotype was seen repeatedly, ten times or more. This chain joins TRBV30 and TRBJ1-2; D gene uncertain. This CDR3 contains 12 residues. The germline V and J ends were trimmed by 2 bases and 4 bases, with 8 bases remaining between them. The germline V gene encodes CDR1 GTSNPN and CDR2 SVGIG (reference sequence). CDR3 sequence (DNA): TGTGCCTGGAGTACCCGGTCCTATGGCTACACCTTC. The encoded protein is CAWSTRSYGYTF.